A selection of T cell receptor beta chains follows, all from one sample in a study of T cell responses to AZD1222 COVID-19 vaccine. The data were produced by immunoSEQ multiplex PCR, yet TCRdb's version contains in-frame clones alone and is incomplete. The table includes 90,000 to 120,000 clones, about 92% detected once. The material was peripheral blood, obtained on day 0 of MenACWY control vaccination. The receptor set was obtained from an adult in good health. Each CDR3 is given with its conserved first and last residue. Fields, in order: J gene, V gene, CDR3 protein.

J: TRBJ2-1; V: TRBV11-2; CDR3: CASSLVGGAYSNEQFF
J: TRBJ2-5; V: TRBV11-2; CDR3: CASSLGLAQETQYF
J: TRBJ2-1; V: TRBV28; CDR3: CASRPANSLYNEQFF
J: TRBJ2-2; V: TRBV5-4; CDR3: CASSLEATGELFF
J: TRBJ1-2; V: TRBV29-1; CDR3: CSVDRGLDGYTF
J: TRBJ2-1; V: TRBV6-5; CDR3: CASSLGRQGYNEQFF
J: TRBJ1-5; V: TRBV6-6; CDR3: CASSYVGFSNQPQHF
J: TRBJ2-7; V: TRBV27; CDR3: CASRGAAISYEQYF
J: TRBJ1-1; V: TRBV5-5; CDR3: CASSSFPGEGTEAFF
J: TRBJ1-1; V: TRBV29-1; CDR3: CSAPGGSEAFF
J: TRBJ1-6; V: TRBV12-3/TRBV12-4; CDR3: CASSLLGDSPLHF
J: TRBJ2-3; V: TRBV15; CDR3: CATSRVALAGLTDTQYF
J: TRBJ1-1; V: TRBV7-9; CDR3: CASSLEGVTNTEAFF
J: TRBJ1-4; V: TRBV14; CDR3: CASSQAGANEKLFF
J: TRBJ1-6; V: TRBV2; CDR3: CASRGTVTNSPLHF
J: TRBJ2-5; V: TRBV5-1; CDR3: CASSSISGNQETQYF
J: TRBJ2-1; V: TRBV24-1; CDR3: CATSDPKQGPEQFF
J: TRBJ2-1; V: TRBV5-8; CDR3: CASSLFLNEQFF
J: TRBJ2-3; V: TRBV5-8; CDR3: CASSSTWARTDTQYF
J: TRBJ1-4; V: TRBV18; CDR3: CASSPQGNGEKLFF
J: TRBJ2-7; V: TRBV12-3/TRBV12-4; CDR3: CASSPGPEDEQYF
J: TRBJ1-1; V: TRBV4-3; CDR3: CASSRDRGYTEAFF
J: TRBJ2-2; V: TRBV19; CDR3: CASRTWRWDSSNTGELFF
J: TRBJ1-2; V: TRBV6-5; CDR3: CASRKPGGDGDGYTF
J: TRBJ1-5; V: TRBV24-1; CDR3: CATSDLNQPQHF